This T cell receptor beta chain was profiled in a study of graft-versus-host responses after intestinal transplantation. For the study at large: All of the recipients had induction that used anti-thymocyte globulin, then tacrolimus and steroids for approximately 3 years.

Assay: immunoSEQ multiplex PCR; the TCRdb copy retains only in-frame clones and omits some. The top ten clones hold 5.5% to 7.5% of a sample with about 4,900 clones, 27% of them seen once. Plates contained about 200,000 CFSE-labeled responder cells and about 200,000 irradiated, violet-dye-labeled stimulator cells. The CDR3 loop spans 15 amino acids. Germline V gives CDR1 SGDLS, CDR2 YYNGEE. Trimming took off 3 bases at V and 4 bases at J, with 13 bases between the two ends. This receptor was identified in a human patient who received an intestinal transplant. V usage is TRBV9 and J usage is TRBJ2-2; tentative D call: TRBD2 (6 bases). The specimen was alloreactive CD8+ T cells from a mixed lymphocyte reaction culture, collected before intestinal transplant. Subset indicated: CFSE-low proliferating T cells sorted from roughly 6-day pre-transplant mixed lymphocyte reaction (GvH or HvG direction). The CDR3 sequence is CASSGLEGSTGELFF. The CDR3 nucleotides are TGTGCCAGCAGCGGCCTGGAGGGGAGCACCGGGGAGCTGTTTTTT.